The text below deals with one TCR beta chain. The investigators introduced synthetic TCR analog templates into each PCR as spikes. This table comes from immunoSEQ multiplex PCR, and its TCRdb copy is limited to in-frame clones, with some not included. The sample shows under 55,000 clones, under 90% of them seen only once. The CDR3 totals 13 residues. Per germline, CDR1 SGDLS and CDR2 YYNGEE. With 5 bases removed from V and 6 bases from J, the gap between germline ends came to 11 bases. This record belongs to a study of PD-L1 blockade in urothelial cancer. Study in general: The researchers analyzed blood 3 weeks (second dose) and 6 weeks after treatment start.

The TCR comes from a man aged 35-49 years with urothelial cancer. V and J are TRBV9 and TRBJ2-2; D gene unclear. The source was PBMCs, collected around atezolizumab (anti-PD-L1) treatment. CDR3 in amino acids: CASSSTPAGELFF. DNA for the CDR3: TGTGCCAGCAGTTCAACCCCGGCCGGGGAGCTGTTTTTT.